This T cell receptor (beta chain) was retrieved from a study of ipilimumab plus nivolumab after autologous stem cell transplantation. V lost 1 base, J lost 0 bases, and 7 bases stayed unmatched. This CDR3 region has 19 residues. Measured with immunoSEQ multiplex PCR; TCRdb has only the in-frame clones, and not every one. The sample has approximately 80,000 clones, under 85% seen once. Ipilimumab, 1 mg/kg, started 14 to 28 days after autologous transplant. The clonotype comes from a male donor with diffuse large B-cell lymphoma. This chain joins TRBV23-1 and TRBJ2-1; 12 bases line up with TRBD2. TRBV23-1 has ORF status, its function being uncertain. The source was PBMCs, collected in a trial of ipilimumab plus nivolumab as post-transplant consolidation. The CDR3, as DNA: TGCGCCAGCAGTCAATACTCACTAGCGGGGGGCAACTCCTACAATGAGCAGTTCTTC. This gives the protein CASSQYSLAGGNSYNEQFF.